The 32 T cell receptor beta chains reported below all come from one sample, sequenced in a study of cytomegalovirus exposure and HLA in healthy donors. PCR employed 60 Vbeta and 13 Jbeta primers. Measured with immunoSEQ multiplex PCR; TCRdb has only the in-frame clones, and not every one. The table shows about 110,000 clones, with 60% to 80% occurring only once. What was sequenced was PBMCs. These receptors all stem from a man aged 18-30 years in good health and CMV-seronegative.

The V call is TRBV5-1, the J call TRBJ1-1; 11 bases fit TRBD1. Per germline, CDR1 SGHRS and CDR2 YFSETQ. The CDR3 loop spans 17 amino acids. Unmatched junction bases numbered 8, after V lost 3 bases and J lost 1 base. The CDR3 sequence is CASSSRGGTGGNTEAFF. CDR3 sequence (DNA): TGCGCCAGCAGCTCACGGGGGGGGACAGGGGGGAACACTGAAGCTTTCTTT. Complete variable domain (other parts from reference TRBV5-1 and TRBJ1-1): KAGVTQTPRYLIKTRGQQVTLSCSPISGHRSVSWYQQTPGQGLQFLFEYFSETQRNKGNFPGRFSGRQFSNSRSEMNVSTLELGDSALYLCASSSRGGTGGNTEAFFGQGTRLTVV.

The CDR3 nucleotides read TGTGCCAGCAGTGAGTCGGACAGGGTGGGCAATGAGCAGTTCTTC. Translated, it gives CASSESDRVGNEQFF. The chain combines TRBV6-1 with TRBJ2-1; TRBD1 matches at 8 bases. Germline trimming cut 3 bases from V and 6 bases from J; bases unmatched to any gene: 7. The CDR3 has 15 amino acids. In germline, CDR1 is MNHNS, CDR2 SASEGT.

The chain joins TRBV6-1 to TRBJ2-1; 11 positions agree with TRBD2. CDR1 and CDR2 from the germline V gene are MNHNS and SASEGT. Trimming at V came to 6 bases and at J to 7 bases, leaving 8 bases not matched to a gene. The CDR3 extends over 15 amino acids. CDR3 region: CASSLGTSGGNEQFF. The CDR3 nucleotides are TGTGCCAGCAGCCTTGGGACTAGCGGTGGGAATGAGCAGTTCTTC.

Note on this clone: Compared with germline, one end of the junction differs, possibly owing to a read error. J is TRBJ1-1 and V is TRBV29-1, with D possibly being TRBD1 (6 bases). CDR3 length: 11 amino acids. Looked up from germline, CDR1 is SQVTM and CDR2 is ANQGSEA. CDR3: CGVAGQSEAFF. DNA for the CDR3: TGCGGCGTTGCGGGACAATCGGAAGCTTTCTTT.

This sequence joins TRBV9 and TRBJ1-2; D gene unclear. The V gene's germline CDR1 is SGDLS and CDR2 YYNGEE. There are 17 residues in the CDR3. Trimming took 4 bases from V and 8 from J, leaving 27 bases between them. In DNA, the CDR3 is TGTGCCAGCAGCCTCGCGGCCCGGGTCTCTAGCTCTGACGGCTACACCTTC. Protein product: CASSLAARVSSSDGYTF.

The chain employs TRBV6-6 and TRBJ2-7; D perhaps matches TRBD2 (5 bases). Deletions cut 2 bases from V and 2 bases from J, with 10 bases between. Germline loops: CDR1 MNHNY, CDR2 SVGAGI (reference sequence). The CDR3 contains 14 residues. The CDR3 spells CASSYVGVPYEQYF. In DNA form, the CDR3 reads TGTGCCAGCAGTTACGTCGGGGTTCCCTACGAGCAGTACTTC.

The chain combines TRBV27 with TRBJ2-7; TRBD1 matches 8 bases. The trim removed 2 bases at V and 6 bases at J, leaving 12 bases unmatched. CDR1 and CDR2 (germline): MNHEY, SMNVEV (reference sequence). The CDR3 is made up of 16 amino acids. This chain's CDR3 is CASSLTARTGIGEQYF. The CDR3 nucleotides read TGTGCCAGCAGTTTAACTGCCCGGACAGGGATTGGCGAGCAGTACTTC.

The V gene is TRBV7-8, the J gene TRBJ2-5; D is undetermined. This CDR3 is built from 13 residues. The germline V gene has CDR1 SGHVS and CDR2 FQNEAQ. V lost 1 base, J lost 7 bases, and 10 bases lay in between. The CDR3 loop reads CASSLERSRTQYF. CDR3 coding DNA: TGTGCCAGCAGCTTAGAGAGGAGTAGGACCCAGTACTTC.

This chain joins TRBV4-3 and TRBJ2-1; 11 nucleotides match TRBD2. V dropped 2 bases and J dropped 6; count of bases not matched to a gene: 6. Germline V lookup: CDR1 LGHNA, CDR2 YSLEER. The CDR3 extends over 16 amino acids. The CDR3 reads CASSQNLAGGGNEQFF. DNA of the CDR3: TGCGCCAGCAGCCAAAACCTAGCGGGGGGCGGCAATGAGCAGTTCTTC.

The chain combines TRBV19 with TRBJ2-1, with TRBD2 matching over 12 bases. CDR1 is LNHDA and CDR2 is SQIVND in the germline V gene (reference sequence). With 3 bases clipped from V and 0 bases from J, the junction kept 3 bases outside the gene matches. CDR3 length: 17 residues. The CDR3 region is CASSIRLAGDSYNEQFF. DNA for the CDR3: TGTGCCAGTAGTATCAGACTAGCGGGGGACTCCTACAATGAGCAGTTCTTC.

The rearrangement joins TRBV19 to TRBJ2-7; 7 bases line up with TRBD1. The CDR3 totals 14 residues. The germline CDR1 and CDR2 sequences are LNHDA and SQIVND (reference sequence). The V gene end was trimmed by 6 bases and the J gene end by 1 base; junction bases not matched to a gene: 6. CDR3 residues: CASRRQGWSYEQYF. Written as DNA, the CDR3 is TGTGCCAGTAGAAGACAGGGATGGTCCTACGAGCAGTACTTC.

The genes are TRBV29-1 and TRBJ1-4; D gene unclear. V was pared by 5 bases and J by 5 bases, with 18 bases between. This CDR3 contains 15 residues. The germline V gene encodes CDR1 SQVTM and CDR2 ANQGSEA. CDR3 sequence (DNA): TGCAGCGTTTCCTCCTTGGGCAGGAAGAATGAAAAACTGTTTTTT. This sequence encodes CSVSSLGRKNEKLFF.

The CDR3: CASSQTGTGSNTIYF. CDR3 sequence (DNA): TGCGCCAGCAGCCAAACCGGGACAGGGAGCAACACCATATATTTT. The gene calls are TRBV4-3 and TRBJ1-3; 9 bases align to TRBD1. The J segment lost 7 bases and the V segment lost 2 bases, leaving 6 bases of the junction unmatched. The CDR3 extends over 15 amino acids. Germline loops: CDR1 LGHNA, CDR2 YSLEER.

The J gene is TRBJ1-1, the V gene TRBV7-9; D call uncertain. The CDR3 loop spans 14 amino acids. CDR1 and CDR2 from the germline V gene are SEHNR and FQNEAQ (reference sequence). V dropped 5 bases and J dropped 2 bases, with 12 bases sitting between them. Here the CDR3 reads CASSPLGRNTEAFF. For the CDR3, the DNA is TGTGCCAGCAGCCCACTCGGTCGAAACACTGAAGCTTTCTTT.

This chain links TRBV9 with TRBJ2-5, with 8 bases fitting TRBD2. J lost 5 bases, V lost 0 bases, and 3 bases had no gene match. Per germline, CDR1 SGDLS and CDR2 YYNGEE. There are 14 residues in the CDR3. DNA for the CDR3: TGTGCCAGCAGCGTAGGGGGACTAGGGGAGACCCAGTACTTC. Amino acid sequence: CASSVGGLGETQYF.

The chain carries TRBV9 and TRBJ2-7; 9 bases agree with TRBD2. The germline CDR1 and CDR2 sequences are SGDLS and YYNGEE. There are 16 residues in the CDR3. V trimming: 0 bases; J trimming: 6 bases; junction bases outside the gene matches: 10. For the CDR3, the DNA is TGTGCCAGCAGCGTAGGGGTGGCGGGGGGGCAATTCGAGCAGTACTTC. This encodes CASSVGVAGGQFEQYF.

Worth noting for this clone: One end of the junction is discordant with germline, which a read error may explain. The CDR3 protein is CSSSPGTGGKKLFF. CDR3 nucleotides: TGTTCCAGCAGCCCCGGGACAGGGGGCAAAAAACTGTTTTTT. This chain joins TRBV7-9 and TRBJ1-4, with 12 bases identical to TRBD1. The germline V gene has CDR1 SEHNR and CDR2 FQNEAQ (reference sequence). This CDR3 comprises 14 residues.

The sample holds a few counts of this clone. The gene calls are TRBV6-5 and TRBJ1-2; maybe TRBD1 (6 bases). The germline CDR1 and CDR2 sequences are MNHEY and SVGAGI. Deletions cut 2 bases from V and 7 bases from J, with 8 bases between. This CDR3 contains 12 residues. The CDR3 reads CASSYDRRGYTF. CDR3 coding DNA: TGTGCCAGCAGTTACGACAGGCGTGGCTACACCTTC.

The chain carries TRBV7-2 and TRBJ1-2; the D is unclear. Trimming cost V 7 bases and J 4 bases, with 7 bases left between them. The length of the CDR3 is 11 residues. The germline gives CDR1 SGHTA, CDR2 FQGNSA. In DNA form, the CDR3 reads TGTGCCAGCACTGACTTCTATGGCTACACCTTC. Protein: CASTDFYGYTF.

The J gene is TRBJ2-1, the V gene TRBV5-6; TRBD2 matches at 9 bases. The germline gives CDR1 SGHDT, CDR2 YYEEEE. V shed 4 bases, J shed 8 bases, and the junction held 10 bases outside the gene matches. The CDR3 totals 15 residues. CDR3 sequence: CASSPDLSGGDEQFF. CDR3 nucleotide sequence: TGTGCCAGCAGCCCAGACCTTAGCGGGGGCGATGAGCAGTTCTTC. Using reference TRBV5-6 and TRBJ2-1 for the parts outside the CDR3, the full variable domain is DAGVTQSPTHLIKTRGQQVTLRCSPKSGHDTVSWYQQALGQGPQFIFQYYEEEERQRGNFPDRFSGHQFPNYSSELNVNALLLGDSALYLCASSPDLSGGDEQFFGPGTRLTVL.

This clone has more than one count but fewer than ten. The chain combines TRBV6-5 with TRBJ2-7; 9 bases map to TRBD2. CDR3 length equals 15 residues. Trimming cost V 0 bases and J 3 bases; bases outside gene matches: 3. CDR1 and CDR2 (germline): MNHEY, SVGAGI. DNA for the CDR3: TGTGCCAGCAGTTACTCTAGCGGGGGAGACTACGAGCAGTACTTC. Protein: CASSYSSGGDYEQYF.

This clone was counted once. The CDR3 loop reads CASSLGTDEQFF. The CDR3 DNA reads TGTGCCAGCAGTCTCGGGACAGATGAGCAGTTCTTC. The chain links TRBV6-5 to TRBJ2-1, with 7 bases matching TRBD1. CDR3 length: 12 residues. Losses at the gene ends were 5 bases for V and 8 bases for J; bases not matched to a gene: 3. In germline, CDR1 is MNHEY, CDR2 SVGAGI.

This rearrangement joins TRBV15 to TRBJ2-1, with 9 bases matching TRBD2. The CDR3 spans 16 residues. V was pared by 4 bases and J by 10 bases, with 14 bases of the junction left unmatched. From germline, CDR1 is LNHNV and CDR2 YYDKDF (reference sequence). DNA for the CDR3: TGTGCCACCAGCAAAGGGGCGGGGGGGCCTCTTCGAGAGCAGTTCTTC. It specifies CATSKGAGGPLREQFF.

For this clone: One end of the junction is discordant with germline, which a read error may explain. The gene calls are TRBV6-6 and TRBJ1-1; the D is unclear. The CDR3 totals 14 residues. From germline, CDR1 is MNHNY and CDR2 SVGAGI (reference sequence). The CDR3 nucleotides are TGTGCCAGCAGTTACTCGAGAGGGAACCCTGAAGCTTTCTTT. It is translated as CASSYSRGNPEAFF.

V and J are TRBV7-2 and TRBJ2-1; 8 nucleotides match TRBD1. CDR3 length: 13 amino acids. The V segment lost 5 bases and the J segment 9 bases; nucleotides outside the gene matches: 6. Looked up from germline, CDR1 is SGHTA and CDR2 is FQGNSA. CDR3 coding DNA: TGTGCCAGCAGCCAAGGGACAGGTTTTGAGCAGTTCTTC. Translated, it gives CASSQGTGFEQFF.

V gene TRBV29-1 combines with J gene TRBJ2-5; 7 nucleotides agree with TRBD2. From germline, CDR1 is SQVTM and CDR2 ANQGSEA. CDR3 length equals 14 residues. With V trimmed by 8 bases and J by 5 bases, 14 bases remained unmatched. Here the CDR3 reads CSTAGLLAGETQYF. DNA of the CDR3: TGCAGCACCGCGGGACTACTGGCCGGCGAGACCCAGTACTTC.

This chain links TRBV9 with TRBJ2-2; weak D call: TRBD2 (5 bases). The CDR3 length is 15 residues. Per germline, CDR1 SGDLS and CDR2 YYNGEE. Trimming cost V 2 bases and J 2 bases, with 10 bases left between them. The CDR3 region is CASSVGDINTGELFF. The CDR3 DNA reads TGTGCCAGCAGCGTCGGGGATATTAACACCGGGGAGCTGTTTTTT.

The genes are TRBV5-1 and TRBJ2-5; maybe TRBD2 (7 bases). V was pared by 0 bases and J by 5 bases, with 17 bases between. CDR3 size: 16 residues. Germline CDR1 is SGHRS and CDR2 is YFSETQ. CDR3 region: CASSLEEGGLWETQYF. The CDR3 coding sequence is TGCGCCAGCAGCTTGGAGGAGGGGGGGCTTTGGGAGACCCAGTACTTC.

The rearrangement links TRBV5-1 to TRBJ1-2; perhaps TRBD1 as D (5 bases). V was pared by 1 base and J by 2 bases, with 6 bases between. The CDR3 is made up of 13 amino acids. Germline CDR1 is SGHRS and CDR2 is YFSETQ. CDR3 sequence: CASSLSGNYGYTF. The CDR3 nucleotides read TGCGCCAGCAGCTTGTCAGGGAACTATGGCTACACCTTC.

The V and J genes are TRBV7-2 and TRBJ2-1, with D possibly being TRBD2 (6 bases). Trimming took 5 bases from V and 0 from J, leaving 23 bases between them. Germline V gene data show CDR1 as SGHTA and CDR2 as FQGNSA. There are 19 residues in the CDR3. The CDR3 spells CASSLRGWEAPSSYNEQFF. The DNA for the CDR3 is TGTGCCAGCAGCCTCCGGGGCTGGGAGGCCCCCAGCTCCTACAATGAGCAGTTCTTC.

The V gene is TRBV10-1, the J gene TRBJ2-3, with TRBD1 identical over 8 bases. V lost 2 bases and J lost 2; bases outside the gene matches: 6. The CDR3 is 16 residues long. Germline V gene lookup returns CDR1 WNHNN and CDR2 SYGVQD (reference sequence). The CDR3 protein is CASSEPGQETTDTQYF. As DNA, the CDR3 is TGCGCCAGCAGTGAGCCGGGACAGGAGACCACAGATACGCAGTATTTT.

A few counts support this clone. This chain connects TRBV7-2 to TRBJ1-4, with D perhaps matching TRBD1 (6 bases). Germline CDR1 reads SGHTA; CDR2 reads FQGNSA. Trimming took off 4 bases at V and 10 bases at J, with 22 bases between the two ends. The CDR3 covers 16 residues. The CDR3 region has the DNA TGTGCCAGCAGCTCCGGGGGGGAGGGGGGAGGCAGAAAACTGTTTTTT. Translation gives CASSSGGEGGGRKLFF.